This T cell receptor beta chain originates from a study of Ad26.COV2.S vaccination and SARS-CoV-2 variants. General study findings and limits: Substantial response breadth was reportedly seen for spike-specific CD8+ and CD4+ T cells after vaccination. Non-spike TCR breadth was similar in vaccine and placebo recipients.

This CDR3 spans 12 amino acids. V lost 3 bases, J lost 8 bases, and 10 bases lay in between. Germline loops: CDR1 SGHDT, CDR2 YYEEEE. A note on this clone: Its antigen remains unknown.

The treatment was: roughly 18 received Ad26.COV2.S at low or high dose, single or two shots; several received placebo; per-sample allocation not given. On day 63 after the first injection, vaccine and placebo recipients gave samples. The data were produced by immunoSEQ multiplex PCR, yet TCRdb's version contains in-frame clones alone and is incomplete. In the table there are about 450,000 clones, approximately 89% of which are singletons. The rearrangement joins TRBV5-6 to TRBJ2-3, with D hard to call. Specimen: peripheral blood, collected in a trial of Ad26.COV2.S vaccine versus placebo. The receptor was isolated from a person aged 18-65 years who received the Ad26.COV2.S COVID-19 vaccine or a placebo. In DNA, the CDR3 is TGTGCCAGCAGCTCCCTTTATAGTACGCAGTATTTT. Its protein product is CASSSLYSTQYF.